This note documents a single T cell receptor beta chain sequence. What it binds is unknown. Sequencing ends 3 residues short of the CDR3 end; the germline J gene provides the rest. The germline V and J ends were trimmed by 3 bases and 3 bases, with 9 bases remaining between them. Germline-derived CDR1 and CDR2 are SGHTA and FQGNSA. CDR3 size: 13 residues. Data came from immunoSEQ multiplex PCR; TCRdb stores just in-frame clones and leaves some out. This sample's table reports over 25,000 clones. The data stem from a study of Tregs in tolerant kidney transplant recipients. Study-wide results and limits: Changing PCR primers prevented nucleotide comparison between some patients' samples. The most relevant donor-specific Treg TCRbeta repertoire apparently came from expansion with activated donor B cells.

This sequence was found in a human donor who received a combined kidney and bone marrow transplant. The specimen was CD8+ T cells from blood, collected before the transplant. This sequence joins TRBV7-2 and TRBJ2-7; possible D gene TRBD1, 6 bases. The CDR3 loop is CASSLGQDYEQYF. The DNA read from the CDR3 is TGTGCCAGCAGCTTGGGACAAGACTACGAG. The whole variable domain, remainder taken from reference TRBV7-2 and TRBJ2-7, is GAGVSQSPSNKVTEKGKDVELRCDPISGHTALYWYRQSLGQGLEFLIYFQGNSAPDKSGLPSDRFSAERTGGSVSTLTIQRTQQEDSAVYLCASSLGQDYEQYFGPGTRLTVT.